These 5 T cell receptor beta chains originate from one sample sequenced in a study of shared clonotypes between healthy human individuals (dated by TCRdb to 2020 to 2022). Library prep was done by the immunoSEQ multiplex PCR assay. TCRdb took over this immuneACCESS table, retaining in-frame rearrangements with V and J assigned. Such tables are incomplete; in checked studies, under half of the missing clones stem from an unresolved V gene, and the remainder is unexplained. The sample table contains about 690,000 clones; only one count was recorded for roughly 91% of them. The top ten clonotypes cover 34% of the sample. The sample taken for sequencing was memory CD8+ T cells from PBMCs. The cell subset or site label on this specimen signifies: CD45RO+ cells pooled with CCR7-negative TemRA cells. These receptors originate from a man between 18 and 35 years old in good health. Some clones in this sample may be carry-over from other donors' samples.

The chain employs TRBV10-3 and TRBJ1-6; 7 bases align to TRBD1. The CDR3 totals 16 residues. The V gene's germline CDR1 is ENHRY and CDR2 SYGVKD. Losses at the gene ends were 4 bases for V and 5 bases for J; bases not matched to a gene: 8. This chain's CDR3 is CAISANPGQNNSPLHF. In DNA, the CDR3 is TGTGCCATCAGTGCCAATCCGGGACAGAATAATTCACCCCTCCACTTT.

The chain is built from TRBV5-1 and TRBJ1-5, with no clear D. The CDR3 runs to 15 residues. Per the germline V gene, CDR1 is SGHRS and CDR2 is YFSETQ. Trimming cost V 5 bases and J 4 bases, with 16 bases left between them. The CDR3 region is CASREDSTFNQPQHF. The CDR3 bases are TGCGCCAGCAGAGAGGACTCGACCTTTAATCAGCCCCAGCATTTT.

The DNA of the CDR3 is TGTGCCACCAGGGGGGAGGTGGATGGCTACACCTTC. Translated: CATRGEVDGYTF. The V and J genes are TRBV15 and TRBJ1-2, with D possibly matching TRBD1 (5 bases). The germline V gene encodes CDR1 LNHNV and CDR2 YYDKDF (reference sequence). V shed 6 bases and J shed 6 bases, with 11 bases lying between them. The CDR3 has 12 amino acids.

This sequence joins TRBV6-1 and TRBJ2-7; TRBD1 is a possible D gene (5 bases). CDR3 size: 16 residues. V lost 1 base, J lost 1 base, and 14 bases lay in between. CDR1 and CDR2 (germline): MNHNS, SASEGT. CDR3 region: CASSEGYRWTSYEQYF. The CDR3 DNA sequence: TGTGCCAGCAGTGAAGGATACAGGTGGACGTCCTACGAGCAGTACTTC.

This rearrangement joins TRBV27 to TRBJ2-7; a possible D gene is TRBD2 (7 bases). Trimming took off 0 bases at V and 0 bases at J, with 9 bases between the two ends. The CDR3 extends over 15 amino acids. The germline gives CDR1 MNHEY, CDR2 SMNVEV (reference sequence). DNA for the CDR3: TGTGCCAGCAGTTTATCGAGGGGGGGCTCCTACGAGCAGTACTTC. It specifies CASSLSRGGSYEQYF.